What follows are 15 T cell receptor beta chains derived from one specimen sequenced in a study of blood T cell repertoires in COVID-19 (TCRdb year 2020). Library prep was done by the immunoSEQ multiplex PCR assay. Held by TCRdb, this immuneACCESS table contains in-frame sequences only and omits some clones. Under half of the omission traces to an unresolved V gene where checked; the cause of the rest is unknown. The sample records about 180,000 clones, 70% to 85% of which are singletons. The leading ten clones occupy about 7% of the sample. The sequenced sample was peripheral blood. These receptor sequences come from a human donor in a cohort sampled during active COVID-19.

The chain links TRBV12-3 or TRBV12-4 to TRBJ1-1; D unclear. The CDR3 is 13 residues long. V gave up 2 bases and J gave up 7 bases, with 11 bases separating them. The CDR3 DNA reads as TGTGCCAGCAGTTTATCCCACAGCTTTGAAGCTTTCTTT. It is translated as CASSLSHSFEAFF.

CDR3 residues: CASSSSGGAAGELFF. CDR3 sequence (DNA): TGCGCCAGCAGCAGTAGCGGGGGGGCCGCCGGGGAGCTGTTTTTT. V and J are TRBV5-1 and TRBJ2-2, with TRBD2 matching over 11 bases. CDR3 size: 15 residues. V lost 4 bases and J lost 6; bases outside the gene matches: 5. Germline-derived CDR1 and CDR2 are SGHRS and YFSETQ.

The chain couples TRBV18 to TRBJ2-1, with TRBD2 matching 7 bases. V shed 2 bases and J 7 bases; nucleotides not matched to a gene: 8. Looked up from germline, CDR1 is KGHSH and CDR2 is LQKENI. The CDR3 consists of 15 residues. The CDR3 coding sequence is TGTGCCAGCTCACCAGCGGGGGACCCTACGAATGAGCAGTTCTTC. It specifies CASSPAGDPTNEQFF.

The table lists this clone with a count of one. V gene TRBV30 combines with J gene TRBJ2-7; 10 nucleotides align to TRBD1. The CDR3 totals 14 residues. V gave up 3 bases and J gave up 3 bases; unmatched junction bases: 5. CDR1 and CDR2 (germline): GTSNPN, SVGIG (reference sequence). This chain's CDR3 is CAWSLGTGDYEQYF. CDR3 in DNA: TGTGCCTGGAGCCTCGGGACAGGGGACTACGAGCAGTACTTC.

V and J are TRBV7-2 and TRBJ1-2; 9 nucleotides line up with TRBD1. Unmatched junction bases numbered 9, after V lost 3 bases and J lost 7 bases. The CDR3 consists of 15 residues. CDR1 and CDR2 from the germline V gene are SGHTA and FQGNSA. The CDR3 spells CASSLGQGGFSGYTF. CDR3 coding DNA: TGTGCCAGCAGCTTGGGACAGGGCGGGTTTAGTGGCTACACCTTC.

The chain employs TRBV4-1 and TRBJ2-5; D unresolved. The germline V gene encodes CDR1 MGHRA and CDR2 YSYEKL. V dropped 0 bases and J dropped 5 bases, with 13 bases sitting between them. CDR3 size: 15 residues. The DNA of the CDR3 is TGCGCCAGCAGCCAAGATAATTACCCTAGGGAGACCCAGTACTTC. It specifies CASSQDNYPRETQYF.

The chain carries TRBV3-1 (or the pseudogene TRBV3-2) and TRBJ2-7, with 13 bases fitting TRBD2. The CDR3 contains 15 residues. The ends lost 1 base at V and 3 bases at J; junction bases unmatched: 0. Germline-derived CDR1 and CDR2 are LGHDT and YNNKEL (reference sequence). The CDR3 DNA is TGTGCCAGCAGCCAAGGACTAGCGGGGGGCTACGAGCAGTACTTC. This sequence encodes CASSQGLAGGYEQYF.

The V call is TRBV30, the J call TRBJ2-7; possibly TRBD2 for D (5 bases). This CDR3 contains 14 residues. Germline CDR1 reads GTSNPN; CDR2 reads SVGIG (reference sequence). Trimming left V 5 bases short and J 2 bases short, with 16 bases between. The CDR3 loop is CAWCSPGRAYEQYF. In DNA form, the CDR3 reads TGTGCCTGGTGCAGCCCGGGGAGAGCCTACGAGCAGTACTTC.

J is TRBJ1-2 and V is TRBV5-1, with a tentative D call TRBD1 (5 bases). The CDR3 has 13 residues. Trimming took off 0 bases at V and 8 bases at J, with 11 bases between the two ends. Germline loops: CDR1 SGHRS, CDR2 YFSETQ. The CDR3 spells CASSLDGGCGYTF. Here the CDR3 DNA reads TGCGCCAGCAGCTTGGATGGGGGGTGCGGCTACACCTTC.

CDR3 protein: CASSEESTSGNYEQYF. The CDR3 coding sequence is TGTGCCAGCAGTGAAGAATCGACTAGCGGAAACTACGAGCAGTACTTC. This chain joins TRBV2 and TRBJ2-7, with TRBD2 matching over 9 bases. The CDR3 sequence is 16 residues long. Losses at the gene ends were 1 base for V and 3 bases for J; bases not matched to a gene: 7. Germline V CDR1 and CDR2: SNHLY, FYNNEI.

This rearrangement joins TRBV9 to TRBJ1-1; weak D call: TRBD1 (6 bases). The CDR3 has 16 residues. The V and J ends lost 0 bases and 5 bases respectively, with 17 bases between them. Germline V CDR1 and CDR2: SGDLS, YYNGEE. CDR3 residues: CASSVATAGAGTEAFF. The CDR3 DNA reads as TGTGCCAGCAGCGTAGCTACCGCAGGGGCTGGTACTGAAGCTTTCTTT.

The genes are TRBV6-5 and TRBJ2-1, with 9 nucleotides matching TRBD1. Unmatched junction bases numbered 5, after V lost 5 bases and J lost 6 bases. Per the germline V gene, CDR1 is MNHEY and CDR2 is SVGAGI. The CDR3 sequence is 14 residues long. CDR3 sequence reads: CASSPNRGPNEQFF. Written as DNA, the CDR3 is TGTGCCAGCAGTCCTAACAGGGGGCCCAATGAGCAGTTCTTC.

The rearrangement links TRBV7-9 to TRBJ1-5, with a weak D call TRBD1 (6 bases). CDR1 is SEHNR, CDR2 FQNEAQ, per germline (reference sequence). The CDR3 sequence is 16 residues long. Trimming took off 0 bases at V and 0 bases at J, with 9 bases between the two ends. The CDR3 sequence: CASSLAGQISNQPQHF. DNA for the CDR3: TGTGCCAGCAGCTTAGCTGGACAGATTAGCAATCAGCCCCAGCATTTT.

The chain has TRBV5-1 and TRBJ2-1; 10 bases are a match to TRBD2. The CDR3 sequence is 17 residues long. The germline gives CDR1 SGHRS, CDR2 YFSETQ. V lost 5 bases to trimming and J lost 0 bases; unmatched junction nucleotides: 8. The CDR3 coding sequence is TGCGCCAGCAGTCCTAGCGGGGGCCCTCGCTCCTACAATGAGCAGTTCTTC. Translating gives CASSPSGGPRSYNEQFF.

V and J are TRBV27 and TRBJ1-1; possibly TRBD1 for D (6 bases). V was shortened by 2 bases and J by 6 bases, with 10 bases between the two germline ends. The CDR3 spans 13 residues. The germline CDR1 and CDR2 sequences are MNHEY and SMNVEV (reference sequence). CDR3 nucleotide sequence: TGTGCCAGCAGTTTACAGGGGATGGCTGAAGCTTTCTTT. Its protein product is CASSLQGMAEAFF.